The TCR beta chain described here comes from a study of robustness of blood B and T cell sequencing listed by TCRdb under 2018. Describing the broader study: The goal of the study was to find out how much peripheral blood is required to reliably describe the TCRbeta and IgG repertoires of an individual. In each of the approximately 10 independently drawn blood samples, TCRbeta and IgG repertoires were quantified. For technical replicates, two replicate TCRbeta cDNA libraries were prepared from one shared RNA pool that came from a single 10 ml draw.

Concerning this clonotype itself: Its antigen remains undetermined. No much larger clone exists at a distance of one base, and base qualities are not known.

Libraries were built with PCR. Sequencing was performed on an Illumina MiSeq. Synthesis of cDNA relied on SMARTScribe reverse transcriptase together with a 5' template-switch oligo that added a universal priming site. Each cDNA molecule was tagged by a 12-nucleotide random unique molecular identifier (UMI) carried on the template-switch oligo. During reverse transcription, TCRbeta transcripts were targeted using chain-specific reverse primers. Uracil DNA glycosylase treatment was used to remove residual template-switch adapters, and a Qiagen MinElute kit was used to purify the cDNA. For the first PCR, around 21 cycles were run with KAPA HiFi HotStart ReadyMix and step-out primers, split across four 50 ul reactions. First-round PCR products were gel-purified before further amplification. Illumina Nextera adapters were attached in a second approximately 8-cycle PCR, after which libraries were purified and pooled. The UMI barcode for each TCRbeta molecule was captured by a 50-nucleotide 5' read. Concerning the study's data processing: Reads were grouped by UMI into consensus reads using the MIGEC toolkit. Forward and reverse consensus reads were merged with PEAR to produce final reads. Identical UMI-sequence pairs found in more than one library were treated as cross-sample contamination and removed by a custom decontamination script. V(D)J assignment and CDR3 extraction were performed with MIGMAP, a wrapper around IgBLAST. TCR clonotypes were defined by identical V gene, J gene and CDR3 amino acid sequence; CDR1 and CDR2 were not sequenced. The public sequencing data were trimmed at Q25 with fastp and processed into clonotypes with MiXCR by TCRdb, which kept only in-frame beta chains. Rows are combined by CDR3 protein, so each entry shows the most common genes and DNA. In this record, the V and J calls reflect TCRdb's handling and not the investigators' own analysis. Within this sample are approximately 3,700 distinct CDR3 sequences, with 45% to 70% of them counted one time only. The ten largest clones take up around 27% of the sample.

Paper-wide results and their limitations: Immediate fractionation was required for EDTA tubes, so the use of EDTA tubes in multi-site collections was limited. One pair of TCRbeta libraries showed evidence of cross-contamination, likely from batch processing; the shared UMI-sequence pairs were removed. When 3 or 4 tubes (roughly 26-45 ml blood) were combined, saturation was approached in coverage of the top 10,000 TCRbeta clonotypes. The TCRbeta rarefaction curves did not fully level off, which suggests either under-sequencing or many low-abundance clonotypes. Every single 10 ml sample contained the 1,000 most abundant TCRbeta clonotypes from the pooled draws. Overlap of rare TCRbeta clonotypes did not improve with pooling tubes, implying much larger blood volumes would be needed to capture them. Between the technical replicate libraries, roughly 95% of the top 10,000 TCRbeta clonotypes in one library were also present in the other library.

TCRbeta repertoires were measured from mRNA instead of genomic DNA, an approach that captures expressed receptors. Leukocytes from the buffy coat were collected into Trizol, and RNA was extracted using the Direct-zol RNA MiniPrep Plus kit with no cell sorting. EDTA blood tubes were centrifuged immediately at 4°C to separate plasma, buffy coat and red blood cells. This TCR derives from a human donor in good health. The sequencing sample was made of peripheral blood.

The CDR3 in this case is CASSPRTVASDYGYTF. The nucleotide sequence reads as follows: TGCGCCAGCAGCCCCCGAACGGTGGCTTCTGACTATGGCTACACCTTC. Recombination linked TRBV5-1 to TRBJ1-2; the D gene remains uncertain. Measured from the cysteine to the phenylalanine, the CDR3 is 16 residues long. Only the CDR3 DNA stays, 48 bases, in frame from base 1. CDR1 and CDR2 were assigned from the germline V gene as SGHRS and YFSETQ. V drops 4 bases and J drops 3 bases, leaving 19 bases in between.